Shown below are 13 T cell receptor beta chains from a single sample sequenced in a study of CD8+CD57+ T cells in acquired aplastic anemia. The study profiled TCR beta VDJ and CDR3 using genomic DNA as template. TCRdb re-called the reads through MiXCR, storing one row per CDR3 protein. The sample contains hundreds of thousands of distinct CDR3 sequences, around 30% of which appear only once. Selection for sequencing was limited to patients who had shown CD8+CD57+ cell expansion by flow cytometry. Source material: sorted CD4+, CD8+, or CD8+CD57+ T cells (not recorded which) from PBMCs. Receptor source: a human donor with aplastic anemia.

In this sample, this clonotype turned up a few times. This chain links TRBV6-1 with TRBJ2-3; possible D gene TRBD2, 5 bases. The CDR3 length is 13 residues. Trimming left V 6 bases short and J 7 bases short, with 14 bases between. Germline CDR1 is MNHNS and CDR2 is SASEGT. In DNA form, the CDR3 reads TGTGCCAGCAGCCTCGGACTTATGAATACGCAGTATTTT. Protein: CASSLGLMNTQYF.

The rearrangement links TRBV11-2 to TRBJ2-7; TRBD1 matches at 7 bases. The germline CDR1 and CDR2 sequences are SGHAT and FQNNGV. J gave up 2 bases and V 0 bases, and 4 bases lay outside the gene matches. The CDR3 is made up of 15 amino acids. The CDR3 region is CASSLDADRAYEQYF. The CDR3 DNA reads TGTGCCAGCAGCTTAGACGCTGACAGGGCCTACGAGCAGTACTTC.

Only a few counts were recorded for this clonotype. J is TRBJ1-1 and V is TRBV20-1; D might be TRBD1 (5 bases). Germline loops: CDR1 DFQATT, CDR2 SNEGSKA (reference sequence). The CDR3 is made up of 11 amino acids. V lost 4 bases, J lost 4 bases, and 7 bases lay in between. The CDR3 nucleotides are TGCAGTGCTACAGGGTCCACTGAAGCTTTCTTT. Amino acid sequence: CSATGSTEAFF.

This chain links TRBV30 with TRBJ1-2; 9 bases map to TRBD1. CDR1 is GTSNPN, CDR2 SVGIG, per germline (reference sequence). With V trimmed by 7 bases and J by 6 bases, 9 bases remained unmatched. The CDR3 contains 13 residues. The CDR3 DNA follows: TGTGCCTCCAGGGGGGACAGGGCGGATGGCTACACCTTC. Amino acids: CASRGDRADGYTF.

The rearrangement uses TRBV29-1 and TRBJ2-3; D not certain. Looked up from germline, CDR1 is SQVTM and CDR2 is ANQGSEA. V was shortened by 2 bases and J by 4 bases, with 7 bases between the two germline ends. This CDR3 has 12 residues. CDR3 loop: CSVETGPDTQYF. CDR3 DNA: TGCAGCGTTGAAACGGGCCCAGATACGCAGTATTTT.

This clonotype was counted between two and nine times. The chain combines TRBV7-9 with TRBJ1-4; D gene unclear. Germline loops: CDR1 SEHNR, CDR2 FQNEAQ (reference sequence). V dropped 3 bases and J dropped 6 bases, with 14 bases sitting between them. CDR3 length: 15 amino acids. The CDR3 DNA reads as TGTGCCAGCAGCTTTAAGGGTGGTGTGGATGAAAAACTGTTTTTT. Encoded protein: CASSFKGGVDEKLFF. The entire variable domain, with the rest obtained from reference TRBV7-9 and TRBJ1-4, is as follows: DTGVSQNPRHKITKRGQNVTFRCDPISEHNRLYWYRQTLGQGPEFLTYFQNEAQLEKSRLLSDRFSAERPKGSFSTLEIQRTEQGDSAMYLCASSFKGGVDEKLFFGSGTQLSVL.

This clonotype was found a few times. A read error is possible here, since a much larger clone lies one base away. The CDR3 does not close with the conserved phenylalanine or tryptophan, likely indicating a read error. V and J are TRBV7-9 and TRBJ1-6, with D maybe TRBD1 (6 bases). The germline V and J ends were trimmed by 6 bases and 6 bases, with 15 bases remaining between them. The CDR3 spans 15 residues. Germline V gene sequence: CDR1 SEHNR, CDR2 FQNEAQ (reference sequence). CDR3 in amino acids: CASRAADSPNSPLHL. Here the CDR3 DNA reads TGTGCCAGCAGAGCAGCGGACAGCCCTAATTCACCCCTCCACCTT.

Remarks on this clonotype: A read error may explain this, as a much larger clone is one base away. The J gene is TRBJ1-1, the V gene TRBV7-9, with D perhaps TRBD1 (5 bases). Germline-derived CDR1 and CDR2 are SEHNR and FQNEAQ (reference sequence). This CDR3 spans 13 amino acids. CDR3 coding DNA: TGTGCCGGCAGCCAGGGAGAGAACACTGAAGCTTTCTTT. Its protein is CAGSQGENTEAFF.

A few counts support this clonotype. The chain carries TRBV7-3 and TRBJ2-5, with D perhaps assigned TRBD1 or TRBD2 (5 bases each). This CDR3 comprises 15 residues. The germline gives CDR1 SGHTA, CDR2 FQGTGA. V lost 5 bases, J lost 0 bases, and 13 bases lay in between. CDR3 protein: CASSAAPGHQETQYF. In DNA, the CDR3 is TGTGCCAGCAGCGCAGCCCCGGGACACCAAGAGACCCAGTACTTC.

This clonotype was found many times. The J gene is TRBJ1-6, the V gene TRBV2; TRBD1 is a possible D gene (6 bases). Looked up from germline, CDR1 is SNHLY and CDR2 is FYNNEI. The germline V and J ends were trimmed by 6 bases and 8 bases, with 14 bases remaining between them. The CDR3 sequence is 14 residues long. In DNA, the CDR3 is TGTGCCAGCAGAACCGGGACACCGGATTCACCCCTCCACTTT. Encoded protein: CASRTGTPDSPLHF. The complete variable domain, with remaining parts taken from reference TRBV2 and TRBJ1-6, reads EPEVTQTPSHQVTQMGQEVILRCVPISNHLYFYWYRQILGQKVEFLVSFYNNEISEKSEIFDDQFSVERPDGSNFTLKIRSTKLEDSAMYFCASRTGTPDSPLHFGNGTRLTVT.

The table lists this clonotype with a few counts. The gene calls are TRBV4-3 and TRBJ2-7; no definite D call. Germline values: CDR1 LGHNA, CDR2 YSLEER. The CDR3 contains 13 residues. Trimming removed 1 base at V and 3 bases at J, with 7 bases between. CDR3 in amino acids: CASSQVQGYEQYF. CDR3 DNA sequence: TGCGCCAGCAGCCAAGTTCAAGGCTACGAGCAGTACTTC.

The table lists this clonotype with many counts. The genes are TRBV11-2 and TRBJ2-7; 8 nucleotides line up with TRBD1. The junction had 9 bases not matched to a gene; V was cut back by 6 bases and J by 2 bases. The CDR3 runs to 15 residues. Germline CDR1 SGHAT, CDR2 FQNNGV. CDR3 sequence: CASRALRDRPYEQYF. Here the CDR3 DNA reads TGTGCCAGCAGGGCTTTACGGGACAGGCCCTACGAGCAGTACTTC. The full variable domain, with the rest looked up from reference TRBV11-2 and TRBJ2-7, is EAGVAQSPRYKIIEKRQSVAFWCNPISGHATLYWYQQILGQGPKLLIQFQNNGVVDDSQLPKDRFSAERLKGVDSTLKIQPAKLEDSAVYLCASRALRDRPYEQYFGPGTRLTVT.

The chain carries TRBV11-2 and TRBJ1-1; D is uncertain. V shed 1 base and J shed 1 base, with 13 bases lying between them. Germline V gene data show CDR1 as SGHAT and CDR2 as FQNNGV. This CDR3 contains 16 residues. The CDR3 loop reads CASSLVAGIRNTEAFF. The CDR3 nucleotides read TGTGCCAGCAGCTTAGTGGCGGGAATCAGGAACACTGAAGCTTTCTTT.